This record looks at one T cell receptor beta chain sequence and its context. The source of the sample is a study of blood T cell repertoires in COVID-19. Study details: Spain, Italy and the United States supplied samples that represented acute and convalescent COVID-19. In each case, the material was cDNA or gDNA derived from T cells, B-cell-depleted T cells, or PBMCs.

Original processing methods: Reference gene primer amplification yielded estimated nucleated cell counts. Generated by immunoSEQ multiplex PCR, the TCRdb table keeps only in-frame clones and is missing some. From that table come the V and J calls and clone size; the DNA was used to work out D and trimming. The sample holds tens of thousands of clones; roughly four fifths are singletons and the top ten take 25% to 35%. The V end was cut by 5 bases, the J end by 3 bases, with 5 bases between. The length of the CDR3 is 11 residues. CDR1 and CDR2 (germline): GTSNPN, SVGIG (reference sequence). The chain has TRBV30 and TRBJ2-1; D gene unclear. Sample: peripheral blood. The sequence was obtained from a woman aged 70 to 79 with acute or convalescent COVID-19. The CDR3 protein is CAWVLYNEQFF. The CDR3 nucleotides are TGTGCCTGGGTCCTCTACAATGAGCAGTTCTTC.